Presented here are 30 T cell receptor beta chains from one specimen sequenced in a study of regulatory T cells in long-lasting Graves disease. iRepertoire HTBI primers and Arm-PCR of CDR3 regions built TCR beta libraries. TCRdb reprocessed the multiplex PCR reads via MiXCR and lists one record per CDR3 protein. The sample has roughly 610,000 distinct CDR3 sequences, about 16% seen once. Time point noted: newly diagnosed GD, antithyroid drugs for less than 3 months. RNA extracted from PBMCs served as the sequencing template. These data were also reused for a study on T cells in Graves' hyperthyroidism and ophthalmopathy.

Sample: peripheral blood mononuclear cells (PBMCs), taken at new diagnosis, from a patient treated with antithyroid drugs. The receptor set was obtained from a man aged 18 to 30 with Graves disease.

This clonotype came up a few times. The genes are TRBV30 and TRBJ2-2; no definite D call. Per germline, CDR1 GTSNPN and CDR2 SVGIG (reference sequence). Trimming left V 5 bases short and J 7 bases short, with 14 bases between. The CDR3 has 13 residues. CDR3 protein: CAWVRRTGGELFF. The CDR3 DNA sequence: TGTGCCTGGGTGAGGAGAACGGGCGGGGAGCTGTTTTTT.

The chain has TRBV12-3 or TRBV12-4 and TRBJ2-1, with 14 bases matching TRBD2. Losses at the gene ends were 6 bases for V and 1 base for J; bases not matched to a gene: 5. This CDR3 region has 17 residues. The CDR3 nucleotides are TGTGCCAGCAGCCGACTAGCGGGAGGGCAATCCTACAATGAGCAGTTCTTC. Translating it yields CASSRLAGGQSYNEQFF.

This clonotype was detected a few times. The chain recombines TRBV5-6 with TRBJ2-7; D may be TRBD1 (5 bases). V was trimmed by 0 bases and J by 5 bases, leaving 15 bases between them. The CDR3 has 15 amino acids. From germline, CDR1 is SGHDT and CDR2 YYEEEE. The DNA for the CDR3 is TGTGCCAGCAGCTTGGGAGTCGCAGGGCCCAACGAGCAGTACTTC. This gives the protein CASSLGVAGPNEQYF.

This clonotype was recorded at least ten times. The chain joins TRBV20-1 to TRBJ2-2; TRBD2 matches at 14 bases. CDR3 length: 17 amino acids. Germline V gene lookup returns CDR1 DFQATT and CDR2 SNEGSKA (reference sequence). V was clipped by 5 bases and J by 3 bases; unmatched bases: 8. CDR3: CSAGRTSGRFYTGELFF. CDR3 DNA: TGCAGTGCTGGCAGGACTAGCGGGAGGTTTTACACCGGGGAGCTGTTTTTT.

This clonotype has a single count. This rearrangement joins TRBV29-1 to TRBJ2-7; D is possibly TRBD1 (5 bases). Trimming took 4 bases from V and 1 from J, leaving 14 bases between them. Germline values: CDR1 SQVTM, CDR2 ANQGSEA. The CDR3 covers 14 residues. The CDR3 region has the DNA TGCAGCGTTGCGGTAGGGGCCGATTCCTACGAGCAGTACTTC. This encodes CSVAVGADSYEQYF.

This clonotype was detected a few times. The chain carries TRBV6-1 and TRBJ2-2; D may be TRBD1 (6 bases). The V end lost 0 bases, the J end lost 3 bases, and 11 bases lay between the germline ends. The CDR3 is made up of 16 amino acids. CDR1 MNHNS and CDR2 SASEGT come from the germline V gene. The CDR3 bases are TGTGCCAGCAGTGAAGCATGGGGGCCGGACACCGGGGAGCTGTTTTTT. This sequence encodes CASSEAWGPDTGELFF.

This clonotype was recorded many times. This sequence joins TRBV27 and TRBJ2-7; 10 bases align to TRBD1. After removal of 6 bases from V and 3 bases from J, the junction contained 8 bases not matched to a gene. CDR1 and CDR2 from the germline V gene are MNHEY and SMNVEV (reference sequence). CDR3 length equals 15 residues. In nucleotides, the CDR3 is TGTGCCAGCAGCATAGGGGGGACAGGGGACTACGAGCAGTACTTC. Protein product: CASSIGGTGDYEQYF.

The DNA of the CDR3 is TGCAGCGGGGGGGACAGGGGCTCCTACGAGCAGTACTTC. This sequence encodes CSGGDRGSYEQYF. J is TRBJ2-7 and V is TRBV29-1; 10 bases are shared with TRBD1. The germline V gene has CDR1 SQVTM and CDR2 ANQGSEA. Trimming took 7 bases from V and 0 from J; bases not matched to a gene: 3. CDR3 length equals 13 residues.

There are a few counts of this clonotype. The V and J genes are TRBV6-2 or TRBV6-3 and TRBJ1-6, with 8 bases aligning to TRBD1. The CDR3 totals 15 residues. J was trimmed by 10 bases and V by 2 bases; bases with no gene match: 7. Looked up from germline, CDR1 is MNHEY and CDR2 is SVGEGT. The chain's CDR3 is CASSYRTGSWSPLHF. CDR3 nucleotides: TGTGCCAGCAGTTACCGGACAGGGAGTTGGTCACCCCTCCACTTT.

This chain links TRBV5-1 with TRBJ2-7; 10 bases fit TRBD1. Germline V lookup: CDR1 SGHRS, CDR2 YFSETQ. Trimming cost V 2 bases and J 4 bases; bases outside gene matches: 6. The CDR3 spans 15 residues. CDR3 sequence: CASSFGTGVGYEQYF. The CDR3 region has the DNA TGCGCCAGCAGCTTCGGGACAGGGGTCGGGTACGAGCAGTACTTC.

The genes are TRBV6-1 and TRBJ1-3; 8 positions match TRBD1. Germline CDR1 and CDR2: MNHNS and SASEGT. The CDR3 contains 15 residues. Trimming cost V 5 bases and J 3 bases; bases outside gene matches: 6. CDR3 sequence reads: CASSTQGARGNTIYF. CDR3 nucleotides: TGTGCCAGCAGTACTCAGGGGGCGCGTGGAAACACCATATATTTT.

The chain carries TRBV4-2 and TRBJ2-5, with TRBD2 as a possible D gene (7 bases). The CDR3 consists of 16 residues. Trimming stripped 1 base from V and 5 bases from J, with 17 bases between. CDR1 and CDR2 from the germline V gene are LGHNA and YNFKEQ. CDR3: CASSQGSGARGETQYF. In nucleotides, the CDR3 is TGTGCCAGCAGCCAAGGGAGCGGGGCGAGGGGGGAGACCCAGTACTTC.

This clonotype was seen many times. V gene TRBV5-1 combines with J gene TRBJ2-6, with TRBD1 as a possible D gene (6 bases). This CDR3 contains 16 residues. Trimming took 4 bases from V and 0 from J, leaving 11 bases between them. The V gene's germline CDR1 is SGHRS and CDR2 YFSETQ. The CDR3 loop is CASSPQGISGANVLTF. CDR3 sequence (DNA): TGCGCCAGCAGCCCCCAGGGGATCTCTGGGGCCAACGTCCTGACTTTC.

This clonotype has ten or more counts. The rearrangement joins TRBV7-9 to TRBJ2-7, with D perhaps matching TRBD1 (6 bases). Germline V gene lookup returns CDR1 SEHNR and CDR2 FQNEAQ (reference sequence). This CDR3 region has 14 residues. The germline V and J ends were trimmed by 6 bases and 0 bases, with 12 bases remaining between them. CDR3: CASSDTGISYEQYF. CDR3 bases: TGTGCCAGCAGTGACACAGGGATCTCCTACGAGCAGTACTTC.

In the case of this clonotype: A much larger clone differs by one base, so this may be a read error. This chain uses TRBV12-3 or TRBV12-4 with TRBJ1-1; maybe TRBD1 (6 bases). This CDR3 contains 14 residues. CDR3 bases: TGTGCCAGCAACCGGGTGGGGGCTAACACTGAAGCTTCCTTT. Translating it yields CASNRVGANTEASF.

Only a few counts were recorded for this clonotype. The J gene is TRBJ2-5, the V gene TRBV5-1, with 11 bases aligning to TRBD1. V trimming: 4 bases; J trimming: 5 bases; junction bases outside the gene matches: 7. Germline values: CDR1 SGHRS, CDR2 YFSETQ. This CDR3 spans 15 amino acids. The CDR3, as DNA: TGCGCCAGCAGCGCCGGGACAGGGGGTCGGGAGACCCAGTACTTC. This translates into CASSAGTGGRETQYF.

This clonotype has ten or more counts. V usage is TRBV12-3 or TRBV12-4 and J usage is TRBJ2-1; TRBD2 matches at 8 bases. The CDR3 is 14 amino acids. Trimming removed 7 bases from V and 7 bases from J; junction bases left unmatched: 9. CDR3 residues: CASTYGTSGNEQFF. The DNA of the CDR3 is TGTGCCAGCACCTACGGGACTAGTGGGAATGAGCAGTTCTTC.

This clonotype was counted many times. The CDR3 reads CASSLGFSYEQYF. The DNA for the CDR3 is TGTGCCAGCAGCTTAGGGTTCTCCTACGAGCAGTACTTC. The gene calls are TRBV27 and TRBJ2-7, with D unclear. The CDR3 contains 13 residues. CDR1 and CDR2 (germline): MNHEY, SMNVEV (reference sequence). V lost 6 bases to trimming and J lost 0 bases, with 9 bases between them.

The chain uses TRBV6-2 or TRBV6-3 and TRBJ2-4; 7 positions agree with TRBD2. The junction had 6 bases not matched to a gene; V was cut back by 6 bases and J by 4 bases. CDR3 size: 14 residues. Germline V CDR1 and CDR2: MNHEY, SVGEGT. CDR3: CASSEGSGKNIQYF. The CDR3 bases are TGTGCCAGCAGCGAAGGTAGCGGGAAAAACATTCAGTACTTC.

This clonotype has only a few counts. V is TRBV13 and J is TRBJ2-3; D unclear. This CDR3 has 13 amino acids. Trimming stripped 8 bases from V and 1 base from J, with 10 bases between. Germline loops: CDR1 PRHDT, CDR2 FYEKMQ (reference sequence). CDR3 sequence reads: CASQPFGTDTQYF. Written as DNA, the CDR3 is TGTGCCAGCCAGCCCTTCGGCACAGATACGCAGTATTTT.

The J gene is TRBJ2-7, the V gene TRBV18, with D possibly matching TRBD2 (5 bases). The CDR3 is 19 residues long. The V gene's germline CDR1 is KGHSH and CDR2 LQKENI. Trimming took off 3 bases at V and 3 bases at J, with 27 bases between the two ends. The chain's CDR3 is CASSPGPNSFGGSGYEQYF. The CDR3, as DNA: TGTGCCAGCTCACCCGGACCAAACAGTTTCGGTGGGAGCGGCTACGAGCAGTACTTC.

There are many counts of this clonotype. V usage is TRBV29-1 and J usage is TRBJ2-5, with TRBD2 identical over 7 bases. CDR3 length: 13 amino acids. Germline V gene sequence: CDR1 SQVTM, CDR2 ANQGSEA. V was pared by 7 bases and J by 5 bases, with 10 bases of the junction left unmatched. CDR3 DNA sequence: TGCAGCGCAGCGGGTTACGGGGGGGAGACCCAGTACTTC. Its protein product is CSAAGYGGETQYF.

In its sample, this clonotype was seen many times. The chain combines TRBV5-1 with TRBJ2-1; 15 bases are shared with TRBD2. The CDR3 is made up of 16 amino acids. Germline V gene data show CDR1 as SGHRS and CDR2 as YFSETQ. V lost 1 base and J lost 7; bases outside the gene matches: 3. This chain's CDR3 is CASSLWTSGRANEQFF. The CDR3 nucleotides are TGCGCCAGCAGCTTGTGGACTAGCGGGAGGGCGAATGAGCAGTTCTTC.

This clonotype was seen ten or more times. This chain uses TRBV11-2 with TRBJ2-7; possibly TRBD2 for D (5 bases). V was cut by 5 bases and J by 0 bases, with 11 bases left in between. This CDR3 is built from 14 residues. Germline loops: CDR1 SGHAT, CDR2 FQNNGV. The CDR3 here is CASSITSFSYEQYF. The CDR3 bases are TGTGCCAGCAGCATAACTAGTTTCTCCTACGAGCAGTACTTC.

This clonotype was seen at least ten times. The chain uses TRBV12-3 or TRBV12-4 and TRBJ2-7, with 7 bases fitting TRBD2. The J segment lost 6 bases and the V segment lost 6 bases, leaving 8 bases of the junction unmatched. CDR3 length equals 13 residues. CDR3 in DNA: TGTGCCAGCAGCGGACTAGGAGGGCGCGAGCAGTACTTC. Translation gives CASSGLGGREQYF.

This clonotype was seen ten or more times. The chain combines TRBV28 with TRBJ2-7, with TRBD2 matching 8 bases. Germline CDR1 MDHEN, CDR2 SYDVKM. The trim removed 7 bases at V and 3 bases at J, leaving 23 bases unmatched. The CDR3 loop spans 19 amino acids. CDR3 loop: CASTPPARTSGRILYEQYF. CDR3 nucleotides: TGTGCCAGCACCCCCCCCGCCAGAACTAGCGGAAGAATACTCTACGAGCAGTACTTC.

This clonotype was observed at least ten times. The chain carries TRBV7-2 and TRBJ2-7, with 8 bases fitting TRBD1. Germline CDR1 and CDR2: SGHTA and FQGNSA. J gave up 9 bases and V 1 base, and 8 bases lay outside the gene matches. CDR3 length: 14 amino acids. The CDR3 sequence is CASSLGQGNSRQYF. Written as DNA, the CDR3 is TGTGCCAGCAGCTTAGGACAGGGGAATTCCCGGCAGTACTTC.

The rearrangement uses TRBV20-1 and TRBJ2-7; D gene ambiguous. The CDR3 spans 12 residues. From germline, CDR1 is DFQATT and CDR2 SNEGSKA (reference sequence). V was cut by 2 bases and J by 4 bases, with 9 bases left in between. The CDR3 sequence: CSARLQQYEQYF. For the CDR3, the DNA is TGCAGTGCTAGATTACAGCAATACGAGCAGTACTTC.

The J gene is TRBJ1-2, the V gene TRBV6-1; D is perhaps TRBD1 (6 bases). Germline CDR1 MNHNS, CDR2 SASEGT. The CDR3 contains 14 residues. V dropped 5 bases and J dropped 5 bases, with 15 bases sitting between them. CDR3 coding DNA: TGTGCCAGCAGTCCTACAGGGACTTTATATGGCTACACCTTC. This translates into CASSPTGTLYGYTF.

The genes are TRBV10-3 and TRBJ2-1; 7 bases are shared with TRBD1. The CDR3 is made up of 13 amino acids. V shed 4 bases, J shed 4 bases, and the junction held 1 base outside the gene matches. Germline assignment: CDR1 ENHRY and CDR2 SYGVKD. The CDR3 protein is CAISGTGYNEQFF. The DNA for the CDR3 is TGTGCCATCAGTGGGACAGGTTACAATGAGCAGTTCTTC.